The rows below give T cell receptor beta chains drawn from one sample of a study of neurological immune-mediated disorders. TCRdb itself ran the 5' RACE reads through MiXCR, one entry per CDR3 protein. The sample records tens of thousands of distinct CDR3 sequences, about 4.5% being singletons. The specimen sequenced was PBMCs. The receptors shown here come from a woman aged 55-75 years with multiple sclerosis. Each CDR3 is given with its conserved first and last residue. The order of the fields is D gene, clone size, V gene, J gene, CDR3 protein, CDR3 DNA. A D gene is named only where the DNA matches it firmly. The size entry is marked missing in some rows and otherwise reads once, few, many or a size class.

>TRBD2|many|TRBV20-1|TRBJ2-5
CSARAGAGGQETQYF
TGCAGTGCTAGAGCGGGGGCGGGGGGCCAAGAGACCCAGTACTTC
>NA|many|TRBV10-3|TRBJ2-7
CAIRQGSAYEQYF
TGTGCCATCAGACAGGGTTCGGCCTACGAGCAGTACTTC
>NA|many|TRBV2|TRBJ2-3
CASKPGTMGDTQYF
TGTGCCAGCAAACCCGGGACCATGGGAGATACGCAGTATTTT
>NA|many|TRBV9|TRBJ2-1
CASSVGPPGDNEQFF
TGTGCCAGCAGCGTCGGGCCCCCCGGAGACAATGAGCAGTTCTTC
>NA|NA|TRBV6-1|TRBJ2-7
CASSESDWPVVYEQYF
TGTGCCAGCAGTGAAAGTGATTGGCCAGTAGTATACGAGCAGTACTTC
>NA|many|TRBV5-5|TRBJ1-6
CASSLAETGNSPLHF
TGTGCCAGCAGCTTGGCCGAGACAGGCAATTCACCCCTCCACTTT
>TRBD1|many|TRBV5-1|TRBJ2-1
CASSFSGTAGNNEQFF
TGCGCCAGCAGCTTTTCGGGGACAGCCGGCAACAATGAGCAGTTCTTC
>NA|NA|TRBV20-1|TRBJ1-1
CSARVTGTRSFF
TGCAGTGCTAGAGTCACCGGGACCCGGTCTTTCTTT
>TRBD1|many|TRBV7-9|TRBJ1-1
CVQGAMNTEAFF
TGTGTCCAGGGGGCTATGAACACTGAAGCTTTCTTT
>TRBD2|few|TRBV5-1|TRBJ2-7
CASSGIAGGSREQYF
TGCGCCAGCAGCGGTATAGCGGGGGGCTCTCGTGAGCAGTACTTC